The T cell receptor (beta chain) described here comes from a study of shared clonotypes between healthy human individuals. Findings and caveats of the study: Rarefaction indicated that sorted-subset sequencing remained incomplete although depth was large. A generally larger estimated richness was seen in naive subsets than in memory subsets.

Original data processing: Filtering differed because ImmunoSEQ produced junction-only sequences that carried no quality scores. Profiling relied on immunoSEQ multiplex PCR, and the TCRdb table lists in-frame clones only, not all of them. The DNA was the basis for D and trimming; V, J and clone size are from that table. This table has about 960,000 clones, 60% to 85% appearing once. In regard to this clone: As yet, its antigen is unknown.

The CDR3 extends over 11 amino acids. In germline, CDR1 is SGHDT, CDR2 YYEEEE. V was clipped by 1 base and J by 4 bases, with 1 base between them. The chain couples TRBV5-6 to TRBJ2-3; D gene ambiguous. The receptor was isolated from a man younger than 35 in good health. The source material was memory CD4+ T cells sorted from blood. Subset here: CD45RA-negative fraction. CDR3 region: CASSLSDTQYF. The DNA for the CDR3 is TGTGCCAGCAGCTTGTCAGATACGCAGTATTTT.